Listed below are T cell receptor beta chains from one sample, sequenced in a study of T cells in Graves' hyperthyroidism and ophthalmopathy. TCRdb fed the multiplex PCR reads into MiXCR, producing one record per CDR3 protein. The table records a few hundred thousand distinct CDR3 sequences, approximately 15% of them present only once. The sequencing input was blood. These receptors were taken from a young woman with Graves' hyperthyroidism. Each CDR3 is given with its conserved first and last residue. The D gene is left open where the match is weak. Not all rows give a size; the values are once, few, many and, for expanded clones, a class.

TRBD1	NA	TRBV20-1	TRBJ1-5	TGCAGTGCACAGGGACAGGGCCGTTATAGCAATCAGCCCCAGCATTTT	CSAQGQGRYSNQPQHF
NA	few	TRBV6-2/TRBV6-3	TRBJ2-1	TGTGCCAGCAGGTCGGGCGGGTTGTTCTACAATGAGCAGTTCTTC	CASRSGGLFYNEQFF
TRBD2	NA	TRBV19	TRBJ2-1	TGTGCCAGTAGTAAAGGGACTAGCTTTGGCGAGCAGTTCTTC	CASSKGTSFGEQFF
TRBD2	many	TRBV11-2	TRBJ2-1	TGTGCCAGCAGGCAACTAGCGGGAGGGAATGAGCAGTTCTTC	CASRQLAGGNEQFF
TRBD2	many	TRBV7-2	TRBJ2-7	TGTGCCAGCAGCTTAGCGCAAGCGGGAGGTACTTACGAGCAGTACTTC	CASSLAQAGGTYEQYF
NA	NA	TRBV2	TRBJ2-6	TGTGCCAGCAAACGGACCCCAGGGAGGGCCAACGTCCTGACTTTC	CASKRTPGRANVLTF
TRBD1	NA	TRBV28	TRBJ1-5	TGTGCCAGCAGACGCACAGGGACAGGGGTTTACCAGCCCCAGCATTTT	CASRRTGTGVYQPQHF
NA	few	TRBV6-1	TRBJ2-2	TGTGCCAGCACGACAGATAACACCGGGGAGCTGTTTTTT	CASTTDNTGELFF
TRBD2	many	TRBV2	TRBJ2-7	TGTGCCAGCATTCTACGGGTAGCGGGAGTGATCGAGCAGTACTTC	CASILRVAGVIEQYF
TRBD2	many	TRBV18	TRBJ2-1	TGTGCCAGCTCACCCGCGGGAGGTGAGCAGTTCTTC	CASSPAGGEQFF
TRBD1	many	TRBV2	TRBJ2-4	TGTGCCAGCAGGGACGACAGGGGAAACATTCAGTACTTC	CASRDDRGNIQYF
TRBD1	few	TRBV24-1	TRBJ2-1	TGTGCCACCAGTGATTCGGACAGGTCTAACAATGAGCAGTTCTTC	CATSDSDRSNNEQFF
TRBD1	few	TRBV6-2/TRBV6-3	TRBJ1-5	TGTGCCAGCAGGAATCGGACACCTTCGCAAGACAGGGGGATGGGGCCCCAGCATTTT	CASRNRTPSQDRGMGPQHF
TRBD2	many	TRBV30	TRBJ2-3	TGTGCCTGGAATATAGCGGGAGGAGCAGATACGCAGTATTTT	CAWNIAGGADTQYF
TRBD2	once	TRBV6-2/TRBV6-3	TRBJ2-7	TGTGCCAGCAGTGGGACTAGCGGGAGAGGATACGAGCAGTACTTC	CASSGTSGRGYEQYF
NA	NA	TRBV28	TRBJ2-5	TGTGCCAGCAGGAACGTGGTCGGCGTCGTGCAGACCCAGTACTTC	CASRNVVGVVQTQYF